Sequencing of this TCR beta chain was carried out in a study of vaccination effects on CD4 cells after COVID-19. Whole-study context: The cohort was immunized with two doses of either the BNT162b2 or mRNA-1273 vaccine.

In regard to this clone: Its antigen is currently unknown.

Profiling relied on immunoSEQ multiplex PCR, and the TCRdb table lists in-frame clones only, not all of them. In the table there are 41,000 or so clones, 77% of which are singletons. Germline lookup yields CDR1 MNHEY and CDR2 SVGAGI. Deletions cut 6 bases from V and 4 bases from J, with 6 bases between. The CDR3 contains 11 residues. Sequencing followed a ViraFEST assay step that expanded antigen-specific CD4+ T cells with viral peptide pools. Once cultured for roughly nine days, the cells underwent separation to obtain CD4+ T cells. According to the study, vaccine recipients showed no prior SARS-CoV-2 infection and negative nucleocapsid antibodies. Wells containing approximately 2 million PBMC each were cultured with approximately 9.2 IU/ml IL-2 and approximately 10 ug/ml peptides. Half the medium was replaced with IL-2 medium on days 3 and 7.

The sequences come from CD4+ T cells from PBMCs cultured with HCoV-NL63 spike peptides, collected before COVID-19 vaccination. The receptor's source is a human donor who received a COVID-19 vaccine. V gene TRBV6-5 combines with J gene TRBJ1-1; D gene uncertain. CDR3 region: CASSPGTEAFF. The CDR3 bases are TGTGCCAGCAGCCCGGGCACTGAAGCTTTCTTT.